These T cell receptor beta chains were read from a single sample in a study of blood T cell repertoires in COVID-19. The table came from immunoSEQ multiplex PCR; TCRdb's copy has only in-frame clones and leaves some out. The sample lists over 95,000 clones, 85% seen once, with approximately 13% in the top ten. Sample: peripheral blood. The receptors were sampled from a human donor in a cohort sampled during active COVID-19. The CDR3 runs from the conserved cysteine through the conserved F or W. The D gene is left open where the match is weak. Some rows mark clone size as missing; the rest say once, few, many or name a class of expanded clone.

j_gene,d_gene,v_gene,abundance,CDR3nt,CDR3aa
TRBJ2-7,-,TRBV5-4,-,TGTGCCAGCAGCTTATCCCAGAGGAGCTACGAGCAGTACTTC,CASSLSQRSYEQYF
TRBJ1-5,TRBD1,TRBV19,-,TGTGCCAGTAGTATTGGTCAGGGGGCGCAGGCCCAGCATTTT,CASSIGQGAQAQHF
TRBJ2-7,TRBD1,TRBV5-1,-,TGCGCCAGCAGCTTGGTCAGGGGGCAAGGCGAGCAGTACTTC,CASSLVRGQGEQYF
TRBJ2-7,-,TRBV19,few,TGTGCCAGTAGGAGCCTCTACGGGCCAGGGGACGAGCAGTACTTC,CASRSLYGPGDEQYF
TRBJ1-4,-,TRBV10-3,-,TGTGCCATCAGTCTGGACAGTAATGAAAAACTGTTTTTT,CAISLDSNEKLFF
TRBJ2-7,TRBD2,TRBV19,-,TGTGCCAGTAGTATATCCCGAGCGGGGGGGCGCGATTGGATCTACGAGCAGTACTTC,CASSISRAGGRDWIYEQYF
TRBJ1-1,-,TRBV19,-,TGTGCCAGTAGTATAATTCGGGGCACTGAAGCTTTCTTT,CASSIIRGTEAFF
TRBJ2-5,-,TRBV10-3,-,TGTGCCATCAGTGGGTTCGGGTTGGGAGTTACCCAAGAGACCCAGTACTTC,CAISGFGLGVTQETQYF
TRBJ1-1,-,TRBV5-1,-,TGCGCCAGCCGACTGGGGCAGGGGAACACTGAAGCTTTCTTT,CASRLGQGNTEAFF
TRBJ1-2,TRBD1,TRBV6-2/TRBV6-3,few,TGTGCCAGCAGTCTAACGGGACAGGGATACTATGGCTACACCTTC,CASSLTGQGYYGYTF
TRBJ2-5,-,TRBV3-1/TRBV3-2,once,TGTGCCAGCAGCCAAGACACTTACCCCGGGGGCCAAGAGACCCAGTACTTC,CASSQDTYPGGQETQYF
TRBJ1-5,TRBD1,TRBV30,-,TGTGCCTCCCGGGACAGGGATGATCAGCCCCAGCATTTT,CASRDRDDQPQHF
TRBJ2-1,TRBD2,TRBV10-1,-,TGCGCCAGCAGTGAGGGGACTAGCGGGTTTAGCTCCTACAATGAGCAGTTCTTC,CASSEGTSGFSSYNEQFF
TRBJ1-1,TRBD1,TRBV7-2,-,TGTGCCAGCACTGGTGGAACCGACAGGGGGCTAAAGATGGCTGAAGCTTTCTTT,CASTGGTDRGLKMAEAFF
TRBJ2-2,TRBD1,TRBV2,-,TGTGCCAGCGAGACAGGGGGCGGTAGGGAGCTGTTTTTT,CASETGGGRELFF
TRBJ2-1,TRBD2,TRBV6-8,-,TGTGCCAGCAGTCACCTAGCGGGGGTAATCAATGAGCAGTTCTTC,CASSHLAGVINEQFF
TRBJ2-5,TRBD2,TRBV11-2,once,TGTGCCAGCAGCTTAGAGTCCGGACTAGCAGAGACCCAGTACTTC,CASSLESGLAETQYF
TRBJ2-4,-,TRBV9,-,TGTGCCAGCAGCCCCACAGCTCCTGAAGGCATTCAGTACTTC,CASSPTAPEGIQYF
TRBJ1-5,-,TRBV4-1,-,TGCGCCAGCAGCCAGGAAGACAGCTTCTATCAGCCCCAGCATTTT,CASSQEDSFYQPQHF
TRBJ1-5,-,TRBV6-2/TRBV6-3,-,TGTGCCAGCAGTTACTCCAAGGACTGGCGGAATCAGCCCCAGCATTTT,CASSYSKDWRNQPQHF
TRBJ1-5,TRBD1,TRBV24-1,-,TGTGCCACCAGCCTGACAGGGGCCGGGGCGCCCCAGCATTTT,CATSLTGAGAPQHF
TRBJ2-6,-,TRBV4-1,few,TGCGCCAGCAGCCAATCGAGGGAATCTTATGGGGCCAACGTCCTGACTTTC,CASSQSRESYGANVLTF
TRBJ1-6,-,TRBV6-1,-,TGTGCCAGCAGTGAGGACAGAGATTATAATTCACCCCTCCACTTT,CASSEDRDYNSPLHF
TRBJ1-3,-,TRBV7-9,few,TGTGCCAGCAGCTCAAGGGGTTCTGGAAACACCATATATTTT,CASSSRGSGNTIYF
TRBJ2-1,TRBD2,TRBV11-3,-,TGTGCCAGCAGCTTAGCTAGCGGGGGGACCAATGAGCAGTTCTTC,CASSLASGGTNEQFF
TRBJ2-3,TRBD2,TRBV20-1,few,TGCAGTGCTAGTCCTAGACTAGCGGGTTCTTATACAGATACGCAGTATTTT,CSASPRLAGSYTDTQYF
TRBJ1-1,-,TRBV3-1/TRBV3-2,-,TGTGCCAGCGCCCTAGCGGGAGGCGGAAACACTGAAGCTTTCTTT,CASALAGGGNTEAFF
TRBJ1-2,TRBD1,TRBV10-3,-,TGTGCCATCAGGAAAGACCAGGACAGGATCTATGGCTACACCTTC,CAIRKDQDRIYGYTF
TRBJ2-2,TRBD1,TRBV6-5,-,TGTGCCAGCAACCCACAGGGGTCCGGGGAGCTGTTTTTT,CASNPQGSGELFF
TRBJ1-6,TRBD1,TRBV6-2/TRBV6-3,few,TGTGCCAGCAGTTACGAGACAGGGGGCAATTCACCCCTCCACTTT,CASSYETGGNSPLHF
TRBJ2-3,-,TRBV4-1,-,TGCGCCAGCAGCCAGTACGGGGGCACAGATACGCAGTATTTT,CASSQYGGTDTQYF
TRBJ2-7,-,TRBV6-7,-,TGTGCCAGCAGTTGCCGCCAGGCAGTCGACGAGCAGTACTTC,CASSCRQAVDEQYF
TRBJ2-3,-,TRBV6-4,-,TGTGCCAGCAGCCCTCGGGGGGCAGGAGCAGATACGCAGTATTTT,CASSPRGAGADTQYF
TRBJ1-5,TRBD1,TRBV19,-,TGTGCCACCTCAACAGGGGGCAATCAGCCCCAGCATTTT,CATSTGGNQPQHF
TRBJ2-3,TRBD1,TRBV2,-,TGTGCCAGCAGAGCCAACAGGGGGCCGACAGATACGCAGTATTTT,CASRANRGPTDTQYF
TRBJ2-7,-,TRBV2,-,TGTGCCTCCCAGGGGAGGACAGGGAGGGCCTCCGAGCAGTACTTC,CASQGRTGRASEQYF
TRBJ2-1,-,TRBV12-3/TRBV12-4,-,TGTGCCAGCAGTCCGCGCACAGGGAATGAGCAGTTCTTC,CASSPRTGNEQFF
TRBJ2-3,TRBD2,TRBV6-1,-,TGTGCCAGCAGTGAGTCGGGAGGGGGGGAGGCAGATACGCAGTATTTT,CASSESGGGEADTQYF
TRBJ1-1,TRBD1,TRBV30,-,TGTGCCTGGAGTGCCTGGAACTTACAGGGGGCTGCGGGAAACACTGAAGCTTTCTTT,CAWSAWNLQGAAGNTEAFF
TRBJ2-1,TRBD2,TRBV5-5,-,TGTGCCAGCACCCCAGGTAGCGGGGGGGCCTACAATGAGCAGTTCTTC,CASTPGSGGAYNEQFF
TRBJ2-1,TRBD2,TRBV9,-,TGTGCCAGCAGCAACGATAGCGGGGGAAACAATGAGCAGTTCTTC,CASSNDSGGNNEQFF
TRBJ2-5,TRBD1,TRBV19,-,TGTGCCAGTAGTATGGGAGGGACAGGGGAAGAGACCCAGTACTTC,CASSMGGTGEETQYF
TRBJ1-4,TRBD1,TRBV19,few,TGTGCCAGTAGGAAAACGAAGACAGGGATGGATGAAAAACTGTTTTTT,CASRKTKTGMDEKLFF
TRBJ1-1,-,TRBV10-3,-,TGTGCCATCAACGTCGACCCCGCAGGGGAAGCTTTCTTT,CAINVDPAGEAFF
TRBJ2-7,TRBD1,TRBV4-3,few,TGCGCCAGCAGCCAAGATAGCGGCGGGACAGGGGTCGAGCAGTACTTC,CASSQDSGGTGVEQYF
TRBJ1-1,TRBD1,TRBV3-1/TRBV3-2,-,TGTGCCAGCAGCCAAGAAGGCAGGGGGACTGAAGCTTTCTTT,CASSQEGRGTEAFF
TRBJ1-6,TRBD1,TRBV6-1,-,TGTGCCAGCAGTGTTAACAGGGGGCTCTCTCGATGGGATTCACCCCTCCACTTT,CASSVNRGLSRWDSPLHF
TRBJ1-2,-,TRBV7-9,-,TGTGCCAGCAGCTTAAGTTCCAGGCGGGATGGCTACACCTTC,CASSLSSRRDGYTF
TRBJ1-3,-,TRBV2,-,TGTGCCAGCAGGGCCGGGACACCCCGCTCTGGAAACACCATATATTTT,CASRAGTPRSGNTIYF
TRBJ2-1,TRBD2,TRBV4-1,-,TGCGCCAGCAGCCAAAGAGGTCGGGGGGTGGCTAGCTGGGATGAGCAGTTCTTC,CASSQRGRGVASWDEQFF
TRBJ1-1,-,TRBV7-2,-,TGTGCCAGCAGCTCCGGAATGGGCGGGACTGAAGCTTTCTTT,CASSSGMGGTEAFF
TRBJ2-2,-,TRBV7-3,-,TGTGCCAACAGCCAGGGCTTTGGGAACACCGGGGAGCTGTTTTTT,CANSQGFGNTGELFF
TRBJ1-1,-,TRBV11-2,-,TGTGCCAGCAGCACAAGGGGGGGGAAGAGCACTGAAGCTTTCTTT,CASSTRGGKSTEAFF
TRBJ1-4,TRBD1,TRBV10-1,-,TGCGCCAGCAGCGACAGGGGGCCAGAAGAAAAACTGTTTTTT,CASSDRGPEEKLFF
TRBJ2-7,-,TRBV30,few,TGTGCCTACGCCCGGGACTTAACATACGAGCAGTACTTC,CAYARDLTYEQYF
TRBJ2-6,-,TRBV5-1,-,TGCGCCAGCAGCTTGGGAGGAGGTTCTGGGGCCAACGTCCTGACTTTC,CASSLGGGSGANVLTF
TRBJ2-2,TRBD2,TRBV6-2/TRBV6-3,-,TGTGCCAGCAGTTACTCCGGGACTAGATCCAAAGCCGGGGAGCTGTTTTTT,CASSYSGTRSKAGELFF
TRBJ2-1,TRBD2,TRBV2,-,TGTGCCAGCAGTTCTCGGACTAGCGGGGGAGAGCAGTTCTTC,CASSSRTSGGEQFF
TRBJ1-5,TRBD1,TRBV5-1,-,TGCGCCAGCAGCAAGGGACAGGGAGATCAGCCCCAGCATTTT,CASSKGQGDQPQHF
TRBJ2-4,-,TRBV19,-,TGTGCCAGTAGTCCGCTACCAGGGGGGGCCAAAAACATTCAGTACTTC,CASSPLPGGAKNIQYF